These T cell receptor beta chains were read from a single sample in a study of T cell responses to AZD1222 COVID-19 vaccine. The protocol was immunoSEQ multiplex PCR, while the TCRdb copy is restricted to in-frame clones and leaves out a portion. In the table there are some 200,000 clones, around 89% of which are singletons. The sequences come from peripheral blood, collected 28 days after the second AZD1222 dose. The receptors stem from an adult who received the AZD1222 COVID-19 vaccine. Both conserved end residues are part of each CDR3. The D gene is left open where the match is weak. Clone size is shown for a subset of rows, as once, few, many or a class of expanded clone.

size | D | J | length | V | CDR3 | DNA
few | NA | TRBJ1-2 | 13 | TRBV9 | CASALTGMDGYTF | TGTGCCAGCGCACTAACAGGGATGGATGGCTACACCTTC
NA | NA | TRBJ1-3 | 17 | TRBV7-9 | CASSLVSLTTSGNTIYF | TGTGCCAGCAGCTTAGTTTCACTGACAACCTCTGGAAACACCATATATTTT
NA | TRBD2 | TRBJ2-5 | 16 | TRBV28 | CASSKRLAGLGETQYF | TGTGCCAGCAGCAAGAGACTAGCGGGCCTCGGAGAGACCCAGTACTTC
once | TRBD1 | TRBJ1-5 | 18 | TRBV18 | CASSPPGTGGNSNQPQHF | TGTGCCAGCTCACCACCAGGGACAGGGGGGAATAGCAATCAGCCCCAGCATTTT
NA | TRBD1 | TRBJ1-2 | 11 | TRBV28 | CASGTGYGYTF | TGTGCCAGCGGGACAGGGTATGGCTACACCTTC
NA | TRBD1 | TRBJ1-5 | 15 | TRBV19 | CASSNGQGYNQPQHF | TGTGCCAGTAGTAATGGACAGGGTTACAATCAGCCCCAGCATTTT
once | TRBD1 | TRBJ1-1 | 16 | TRBV11-2 | CASSPGQGYYDTEAFF | TGTGCCAGCAGCCCCGGACAGGGGTATTACGACACTGAAGCTTTCTTT
NA | TRBD1 | TRBJ1-5 | 14 | TRBV5-6 | CASSPTGGKQPQHF | TGTGCCAGCAGCCCGACAGGGGGAAAACAGCCCCAGCATTTT
NA | NA | TRBJ2-3 | 13 | TRBV29-1 | CSVEGLHTDTQYF | TGCAGCGTTGAAGGGCTTCACACAGATACGCAGTATTTT
NA | NA | TRBJ1-4 | 15 | TRBV7-2 | CASSFQGSTNEKLFF | TGTGCCAGCAGCTTTCAGGGATCAACTAATGAAAAACTGTTTTTT
NA | TRBD1 | TRBJ2-1 | 16 | TRBV7-6 | CASSSLGDRGRNEQFF | TGTGCCAGCAGCTCTCTAGGGGACAGGGGGCGAAATGAGCAGTTCTTC
NA | TRBD1 | TRBJ1-4 | 17 | TRBV7-8 | CASSLIRDRGSREKLFF | TGTGCCAGCAGCTTAATCCGGGACAGGGGTTCGCGTGAAAAACTGTTTTTT
NA | NA | TRBJ1-1 | 13 | TRBV3-1/TRBV3-2 | CASSPGRQARAFF | TGTGCCAGCAGCCCCGGAAGGCAGGCTAGGGCTTTCTTT
NA | NA | TRBJ2-7 | 15 | TRBV28 | CASTAPRTDTYEQYF | TGTGCCAGCACCGCCCCCCGGACAGACACCTACGAGCAGTACTTC
NA | NA | TRBJ1-1 | 11 | TRBV12-3/TRBV12-4 | CASSPGVNAFF | TGTGCCAGCAGCCCTGGGGTGAATGCTTTCTTT
NA | NA | TRBJ1-1 | 14 | TRBV4-1 | CASSQGPVNTEAFF | TGCGCCAGCAGCCAAGGGCCTGTGAACACTGAAGCTTTCTTT
NA | NA | TRBJ2-2 | 17 | TRBV10-3 | CATNESPRGAATGELFF | TGTGCCACCAACGAGTCCCCACGGGGGGCGGCAACCGGGGAGCTGTTTTTT
NA | TRBD2 | TRBJ2-5 | 17 | TRBV11-2 | CASYWGGVPTPGETQYF | TGTGCCAGCTACTGGGGGGGAGTCCCCACTCCTGGAGAGACCCAGTACTTC
NA | NA | TRBJ2-3 | 11 | TRBV20-1 | CSARPLDTQYF | TGCAGTGCTAGGCCACTAGATACGCAGTATTTT
few | NA | TRBJ2-3 | 12 | TRBV7-2 | CASSAEGYTQYF | TGTGCCAGCAGCGCCGAAGGGTATACGCAGTATTTT
NA | NA | TRBJ2-2 | 14 | TRBV9 | CASSANQGTGELFF | TGTGCCAGCAGCGCAAACCAGGGCACCGGGGAGCTGTTTTTT
NA | TRBD2 | TRBJ2-3 | 13 | TRBV6-5 | CASRKRGADTQYF | TGTGCCAGCAGGAAGCGGGGAGCTGATACGCAGTATTTT
NA | NA | TRBJ2-7 | 21 | TRBV28 | CASSLSPPGSDSGEVLYEQYF | TGTGCCAGCAGTTTATCCCCCCCCGGGAGCGACTCGGGGGAAGTCTTGTACGAGCAGTACTTC
NA | NA | TRBJ2-7 | 15 | TRBV18 | CASSPGRDSSGEQYF | TGTGCCAGCTCACCGGGACGGGATTCGAGTGGCGAGCAGTACTTC
NA | TRBD1 | TRBJ2-7 | 14 | TRBV27 | CASSGQGVIHEQYF | TGTGCCAGCAGTGGACAGGGGGTCATCCACGAGCAGTACTTC
NA | TRBD1 | TRBJ1-2 | 15 | TRBV19 | CASTVPGQGRDGYTF | TGTGCCAGTACCGTCCCGGGACAGGGGCGAGACGGCTACACCTTC
NA | TRBD1 | TRBJ2-5 | 16 | TRBV4-1 | CASSQVPGQGYETQYF | TGCGCCAGCAGCCAAGTTCCGGGACAGGGGTACGAGACCCAGTACTTC
NA | TRBD1 | TRBJ2-1 | 15 | TRBV7-2 | CASSHGQDPYNEQFF | TGTGCCAGCAGCCACGGACAGGACCCCTACAATGAGCAGTTCTTC
NA | TRBD1 | TRBJ2-4 | 13 | TRBV11-3 | CASSPGQGDIQYF | TGTGCCAGCAGCCCTGGACAGGGGGACATTCAGTACTTC
NA | NA | TRBJ2-1 | 12 | TRBV6-5 | CASSYEGSEQFF | TGTGCCAGCAGTTACGAGGGGAGTGAGCAGTTCTTC
few | TRBD1 | TRBJ1-2 | 16 | TRBV25-1 | CASSVPGQRAYYGYTF | TGTGCCAGCAGTGTTCCGGGACAGCGAGCTTACTATGGCTACACCTTC
NA | NA | TRBJ2-7 | 14 | TRBV4-1 | CASSQGGDLYEQYF | TGCGCCAGCAGCCAAGGGGGGGACCTCTACGAGCAGTACTTC
NA | TRBD2 | TRBJ2-7 | 17 | TRBV5-1 | CASSFRARSGRTYEQYF | TGCGCCAGCAGTTTCCGCGCGAGGAGCGGGAGAACCTACGAGCAGTACTTC
NA | TRBD1 | TRBJ1-5 | 12 | TRBV19 | CWTGNSNQPQHF | TGCTGGACAGGGAATAGCAATCAGCCCCAGCATTTT
NA | NA | TRBJ1-2 | 16 | TRBV19 | CASSMVAREANYGYTF | TGTGCCAGTAGTATGGTTGCGAGGGAAGCTAACTATGGCTACACCTTC
NA | NA | TRBJ1-2 | 11 | TRBV19 | CASSINWGYTF | TGTGCCAGTAGTATAAACTGGGGCTACACCTTC
NA | TRBD1 | TRBJ2-7 | 16 | TRBV24-1 | CATSDPGQGKPYEQYF | TGTGCCACCAGTGATCCGGGACAGGGTAAACCCTACGAGCAGTACTTC
few | TRBD2 | TRBJ2-1 | 19 | TRBV19 | CASNKAAGTSGSSYNEQFF | TGTGCCAGTAATAAGGCTGCCGGGACTAGCGGGAGCTCCTACAATGAGCAGTTCTTC
NA | TRBD2 | TRBJ2-5 | 15 | TRBV19 | CASSGVAGDRETQYF | TGTGCCAGTAGCGGGGTAGCGGGAGACCGGGAGACCCAGTACTTC
NA | NA | TRBJ1-1 | 13 | TRBV11-3 | CASSRDEASEAFF | TGTGCCAGCAGCAGGGATGAAGCCAGTGAAGCTTTCTTT
once | NA | TRBJ2-2 | 13 | TRBV7-2 | CASSKQVNGELFF | TGTGCCAGCAGCAAACAGGTTAACGGGGAGCTGTTTTTT
NA | TRBD1 | TRBJ2-7 | 13 | TRBV12-3/TRBV12-4 | CASSRDRLYEQYF | TGTGCCAGCAGCCGGGACAGGTTATACGAGCAGTACTTC
NA | NA | TRBJ2-1 | 16 | TRBV19 | CASRANRDNSYNEQFF | TGTGCCAGTAGGGCGAACCGGGACAACTCCTACAATGAGCAGTTCTTC
NA | NA | TRBJ2-1 | 13 | TRBV6-4 | CASSEEGGNEQFF | TGTGCCAGCAGTGAAGAGGGGGGGAATGAGCAGTTCTTC